The 32 T cell receptor beta chains listed next were all sequenced from one sample in a study of control samples from healthy donors and cancer patients. Libraries were prepared by immunoSEQ multiplex PCR; TCRdb keeps only in-frame clonotypes and omits some of them. The table has some 130,000 clones, roughly 90% seen once. Sequencing was performed on blood. The receptors originated from a woman aged 50 to 65 in good health.

This sequence joins TRBV3-1 (or the pseudogene TRBV3-2) and TRBJ2-1; no clear D. This CDR3 is built from 12 residues. Germline V gene data show CDR1 as LGHDT and CDR2 as YNNKEL (reference sequence). Trimming left V 1 base short and J 10 bases short, with 8 bases between. This chain's CDR3 is CASSQAALEQFF. The CDR3 bases are TGTGCCAGCAGCCAAGCCGCCCTAGAGCAGTTCTTC.

The chain uses TRBV15 and TRBJ2-7; TRBD2 agrees at 12 bases. The germline V gene encodes CDR1 LNHNV and CDR2 YYDKDF (reference sequence). This CDR3 spans 14 amino acids. Trimming removed 5 bases from V and 4 bases from J; junction bases left unmatched: 3. Here the CDR3 reads CATSETSGSYEQYF. Here the CDR3 DNA reads TGTGCCACCAGCGAGACTAGCGGGAGTTACGAGCAGTACTTC.

V gene TRBV10-3 combines with J gene TRBJ1-5, with unresolved D. This CDR3 contains 14 residues. The germline V and J ends were trimmed by 2 bases and 8 bases, with 13 bases remaining between them. Germline V lookup: CDR1 ENHRY, CDR2 SYGVKD. The CDR3 spells CAISETDPHKPQHF. The CDR3, as DNA: TGTGCCATCAGTGAGACAGACCCCCACAAGCCCCAGCATTTT.

The chain links TRBV28 to TRBJ1-4; TRBD1 matches at 9 bases. The V and J ends lost 2 bases and 8 bases, in that order; junction bases with no gene match: 6. In germline, CDR1 is MDHEN, CDR2 SYDVKM. CDR3 length equals 15 residues. The CDR3 loop is CASSLPGQGGEKLFF. DNA for the CDR3: TGTGCCAGCAGTTTACCGGGACAGGGTGGAGAAAAACTGTTTTTT.

The chain is built from TRBV19 and TRBJ2-7; D unclear. The CDR3 is 14 amino acids. The germline gives CDR1 LNHDA, CDR2 SQIVND (reference sequence). V was clipped by 3 bases and J by 3 bases, with 12 bases between them. The CDR3 loop reads CASSMSLDNYEQYF. CDR3 DNA: TGTGCCAGTAGTATGTCCCTAGATAACTACGAGCAGTACTTC.

J is TRBJ1-6 and V is TRBV5-1, with no clear D. CDR3 size: 15 residues. CDR1 SGHRS and CDR2 YFSETQ come from the germline V gene. With 0 bases removed from V and 7 bases from J, the gap between germline ends came to 11 bases. The CDR3 coding sequence is TGCGCCAGCAGCTTGGCAGGAATAAGAAATTCACCCCTCCACTTT. This sequence encodes CASSLAGIRNSPLHF.

The rearrangement joins TRBV1 to TRBJ1-5; the table's D call, TRBD1, has no DNA check behind it. TRBV1 is shown as a pseudogene. The length of the CDR3 is 15 residues. CDR3 nucleotides: TGCACCAGCAGCCAAGATCCAGGGGGGAATCAGCCCCAGCATTTT. Translating it yields CTSSQDPGGNQPQHF.

This chain links TRBV28 with TRBJ1-2, with D uncertain. CDR1 and CDR2 (germline): MDHEN, SYDVKM. The CDR3 length is 14 residues. V was pared by 2 bases and J by 8 bases, with 15 bases between. Here the CDR3 reads CASSLGIGRRGYTF. CDR3 DNA sequence: TGTGCCAGCAGTTTAGGTATTGGGAGAAGGGGCTACACCTTC.

V and J are TRBV5-6 and TRBJ2-2; D is perhaps TRBD1 (5 bases). The CDR3 is 16 amino acids. V was clipped by 4 bases and J by 4 bases, with 17 bases between them. Germline-derived CDR1 and CDR2 are SGHDT and YYEEEE. This chain's CDR3 is CASSPGDRALTGELFF. CDR3 nucleotide sequence: TGTGCCAGCAGCCCCGGAGACAGAGCTCTCACCGGGGAGCTGTTTTTT.

This chain uses TRBV6-5 with TRBJ1-5, with D perhaps matching TRBD1 (6 bases). Per the germline V gene, CDR1 is MNHEY and CDR2 is SVGAGI. The CDR3 is 14 amino acids. V gave up 6 bases and J gave up 1 base, with 10 bases separating them. DNA for the CDR3: TGTGCCAGCAGAAACAGGGAAAGCAATCAGCCCCAGCATTTT. Amino acid sequence: CASRNRESNQPQHF.

The chain uses TRBV4-1 and TRBJ2-3, with D perhaps assigned TRBD1 or TRBD2 (6 bases each). The CDR3 runs 15 residues. Trimming took off 4 bases at V and 4 bases at J, with 15 bases between the two ends. Germline loops: CDR1 MGHRA, CDR2 YSYEKL. The CDR3 DNA reads as TGCGCCAGCAGCCTGGGGGGCCCGGGAGCAGATACGCAGTATTTT. Its translation is CASSLGGPGADTQYF.

CDR3 in amino acids: CAISDPTSGGGDTQYF. DNA for the CDR3: TGTGCCATCAGTGATCCGACTAGCGGGGGTGGAGATACGCAGTATTTT. The V gene is TRBV10-3, the J gene TRBJ2-3, with 12 bases identical to TRBD2. The CDR3 has 16 amino acids. Germline V gene sequence: CDR1 ENHRY, CDR2 SYGVKD. The junction had 6 bases not matched to a gene; V was cut back by 3 bases and J by 5 bases.

J is TRBJ1-2 and V is TRBV19; 7 bases agree with TRBD1. This CDR3 has 13 amino acids. The V gene end was trimmed by 1 base and the J gene end by 4 bases; junction bases not matched to a gene: 0. Germline V gene data show CDR1 as LNHDA and CDR2 as SQIVND (reference sequence). The CDR3 reads CASSIGDSYGYTF. CDR3 nucleotides: TGTGCCAGTAGTATAGGGGACAGCTATGGCTACACCTTC. The full variable domain, in which reference TRBV19 and TRBJ1-2 provide the parts outside the CDR3, is DGGITQSPKYLFRKEGQNVTLSCEQNLNHDAMYWYRQDPGQGLRLIYYSQIVNDFQKGDIAEGYSVSREKKESFPLTVTSAQKNPTAFYLCASSIGDSYGYTFGSGTRLTVV.

This clone was counted only a few times. CDR3 amino acids: CASSDSSGGLGKLFF. The CDR3 coding sequence is TGTGCCAGCAGTGACTCATCGGGGGGACTTGGAAAACTGTTTTTT. The chain couples TRBV6-4 to TRBJ1-4, with D maybe TRBD1 (5 bases). The CDR3 has 15 residues. Germline V gene data show CDR1 as MRHNA and CDR2 as SNTAGT. Trimming removed 0 bases from V and 10 bases from J, with 15 bases in between.

This clone showed up just once. This chain connects TRBV6-5 to TRBJ1-1; D not certain. The germline V and J ends were trimmed by 6 bases and 1 base, with 6 bases remaining between them. Germline CDR1 MNHEY, CDR2 SVGAGI. The CDR3 has 12 residues. The CDR3 DNA reads as TGTGCCAGCAGCCCGGGGAACACTGAAGCTTTCTTT. This codes for CASSPGNTEAFF.

The gene calls are TRBV18 and TRBJ2-3; D might be TRBD1 or TRBD2, each matching 5 bases. V was trimmed by 4 bases and J by 2 bases, leaving 7 bases between them. Germline CDR1 KGHSH, CDR2 LQKENI. The CDR3 has 13 amino acids. DNA of the CDR3: TGTGCCAGCTCACTGGGACCCACAGATACGCAGTATTTT. Its translation is CASSLGPTDTQYF.

The V gene is TRBV20-1, the J gene TRBJ2-1, with 10 bases identical to TRBD2. Germline-derived CDR1 and CDR2 are DFQATT and SNEGSKA (reference sequence). The CDR3 loop spans 14 amino acids. The trim removed 3 bases at V and 10 bases at J, leaving 9 bases unmatched. The CDR3 loop reads CSASRLAGVGEQFF. CDR3 nucleotides: TGCAGTGCTAGTAGGCTAGCGGGAGTGGGGGAGCAGTTCTTC.

J is TRBJ2-3 and V is TRBV5-8; 7 bases map to TRBD2. Germline V gene lookup returns CDR1 SGHTS and CDR2 YDEGEE. The CDR3 sequence is 16 residues long. V dropped 6 bases and J dropped 0; count of bases not matched to a gene: 10. The CDR3: CASTTSLAESTDTQYF. The CDR3 nucleotides read TGTGCCAGCACCACATCCCTAGCGGAGAGCACAGATACGCAGTATTTT. Filled out from reference TRBV5-8 and TRBJ2-3, the complete variable domain reads EAGVTQSPTHLIKTRGQQATLRCSPISGHTSVYWYQQALGLGLQFLLWYDEGEERNRGNFPPRFSGRQFPNYSSELNVNALELEDSALYLCASTTSLAESTDTQYFGPGTRLTVL.

As for this clone: The sample carries other DNA sequences with the same CDR3. For the CDR3, the DNA is TGTGCCACCAGTAGGGGAGATACGCAGTATTTT. Amino acid sequence: CATSRGDTQYF. The chain combines TRBV15 with TRBJ2-3; weak D call: TRBD1 (5 bases). The V end lost 6 bases, the J end lost 5 bases, and 6 bases lay between the germline ends. The germline CDR1 and CDR2 sequences are LNHNV and YYDKDF (reference sequence). The CDR3 loop spans 11 amino acids.

The chain links TRBV28 to TRBJ1-2, with D possibly matching TRBD1 (5 bases). The CDR3 has 13 amino acids. V lost 2 bases and J lost 2, with 6 bases in between. The germline gives CDR1 MDHEN, CDR2 SYDVKM. The CDR3 is CASSLGGNYGYTF. CDR3 bases: TGTGCCAGCAGTTTAGGGGGAAACTATGGCTACACCTTC.

This clone came up a few times. The chain employs TRBV13 and TRBJ1-6, with D unclear. From germline, CDR1 is PRHDT and CDR2 FYEKMQ (reference sequence). V shed 5 bases and J shed 9 bases, with 11 bases lying between them. The CDR3 is 13 amino acids. The CDR3, as DNA: TGTGCCAGCAGCCCAGTTCGGGGTTCACCCCTCCACTTT. Its protein is CASSPVRGSPLHF.

V gene TRBV13 combines with J gene TRBJ1-4; 8 bases map to TRBD1. The CDR3 sequence is 16 residues long. V trimming: 4 bases; J trimming: 7 bases; junction bases outside the gene matches: 11. From germline, CDR1 is PRHDT and CDR2 FYEKMQ (reference sequence). CDR3 sequence: CASSSATGVESEKLFF. CDR3 sequence (DNA): TGTGCCAGCAGCTCCGCGACAGGGGTTGAGAGTGAAAAACTGTTTTTT.

The chain uses TRBV5-1 and TRBJ1-1, with D possibly TRBD1 on 5 matching bases. Germline loops: CDR1 SGHRS, CDR2 YFSETQ. V lost 5 bases to trimming and J lost 2 bases, with 13 bases between them. This CDR3 spans 14 amino acids. The CDR3 region has the DNA TGCGCCAGCAGAGGGGATGGCGGCAACACTGAAGCTTTCTTT. As protein: CASRGDGGNTEAFF.

The CDR3 reads CASSSLVGNTIYF. In nucleotides, the CDR3 is TGTGCCAGCAGCTCCTTGGTTGGAAACACCATATATTTT. The genes are TRBV2 and TRBJ1-3, with D unresolved. V lost 6 bases, J lost 3 bases, and 9 bases lay in between. This CDR3 comprises 13 residues. Germline assignment: CDR1 SNHLY and CDR2 FYNNEI.

The J gene is TRBJ1-6, the V gene TRBV6-5; D possibly corresponds to TRBD1 (5 bases). CDR1 MNHEY and CDR2 SVGAGI come from the germline V gene. The CDR3 spans 14 residues. Deletions cut 0 bases from V and 9 bases from J, with 9 bases between. DNA for the CDR3: TGTGCCAGCAGTTACTCGGCAGGGAGTTCACCCCTCCACTTT. Its translation: CASSYSAGSSPLHF.

The chain links TRBV6-6 to TRBJ1-3; 7 nucleotides match TRBD1. Losses at the gene ends were 6 bases for V and 0 bases for J; bases not matched to a gene: 8. Germline V gives CDR1 MNHNY, CDR2 SVGAGI (reference sequence). This CDR3 comprises 16 residues. CDR3 sequence: CASRTRQGLSGNTIYF. The CDR3 region has the DNA TGTGCCAGCAGAACTCGACAGGGACTCTCTGGAAACACCATATATTTT.

CDR3 loop: CASSLVTGSEQYF. CDR3 DNA: TGTGCCAGCAGCTTAGTCACGGGTTCCGAGCAGTACTTC. J is TRBJ2-7 and V is TRBV7-2; D not certain. This CDR3 spans 13 amino acids. V lost 1 base to trimming and J lost 6 bases, with 10 bases between them. CDR1 SGHTA and CDR2 FQGNSA come from the germline V gene.

The chain employs TRBV2 and TRBJ1-1; D not resolved. The CDR3 has 11 amino acids. V lost 4 bases and J 11 bases, leaving 11 bases between the germline ends. CDR1 is SNHLY, CDR2 FYNNEI, per germline. The CDR3 region is CASSAQARAFF. The CDR3 DNA reads as TGTGCCAGCAGTGCCCAGGCCCGCGCTTTCTTT.

The chain has TRBV6-5 and TRBJ1-5, with D unresolved. The V gene's germline CDR1 is MNHEY and CDR2 SVGAGI. The CDR3 is 14 residues long. Trimming cost V 6 bases and J 3 bases, with 12 bases left between them. Here the CDR3 DNA reads TGTGCCAGCAGCCCCGGACGGTACAATCAGCCCCAGCATTTT. It codes for CASSPGRYNQPQHF.

The rearrangement joins TRBV7-9 to TRBJ2-3, with 7 bases matching TRBD1. Germline V gene lookup returns CDR1 SEHNR and CDR2 FQNEAQ (reference sequence). The CDR3 has 15 amino acids. With 0 bases clipped from V and 4 bases from J, the junction kept 4 bases outside the gene matches. CDR3 amino acids: CASSLASDRADTQYF. In DNA form, the CDR3 reads TGTGCCAGCAGCTTAGCATCAGACAGGGCAGATACGCAGTATTTT.

On this clone itself: The junction does not match germline at one end; this may be a read error. The gene calls are TRBV7-7 and TRBJ1-1; the D is unclear. The CDR3 runs 13 residues. Germline values: CDR1 SSHAT, CDR2 FNYEAQ (reference sequence). The CDR3, as DNA: TGTGCTAGCAGCTTGGCCCAGAACACTGAAGCTTTCTTT. Translated, it gives CASSLAQNTEAFF.

The chain links TRBV7-2 to TRBJ2-1; 11 nucleotides agree with TRBD2. From germline, CDR1 is SGHTA and CDR2 FQGNSA. V shed 1 base, J shed 4 bases, and the junction held 6 bases outside the gene matches. The CDR3 consists of 17 residues. For the CDR3, the DNA is TGTGCCAGCAGCTTAGTGACTAGCGGGACCCAATACAATGAGCAGTTCTTC. Translated, it gives CASSLVTSGTQYNEQFF.